This T cell receptor beta chain was observed in a study of shared clonotypes between healthy human individuals. On this clone: Its antigen is not known.

From germline, CDR1 is SQVTM and CDR2 ANQGSEA. The V gene lost 6 bases and the J gene lost 4 bases, with 15 bases spanning the gap. This CDR3 has 13 residues. What was sequenced on ten immunoSEQ deep assay plates was unsorted PBMC DNA. Study processing details: Sequence data from immunoSEQ were junction-only and lacked quality scores; consequently, filtering differed. Method: immunoSEQ multiplex PCR; TCRdb's copy keeps in-frame clones and lacks some. The DNA was the basis for D and trimming; V, J and clone size are from that table. The table shows 450,000 to 500,000 clones, with 81% occurring only once. Study-level points and caveats: Donor scarcity curtailed the genetic and exposure-history diversity represented herein. Sampling involved blood alone; tissue repertoires likely differ.

Sequenced: PBMCs. V usage is TRBV29-1 and J usage is TRBJ1-1; D not resolved. The receptor was isolated from a middle-aged woman in good health. Some clones in this sample may be carry-over from other donors' samples. As DNA, the CDR3 is TGCAGCGTCCGACCCTCCGCGCGCACTGAAGCTTTCTTT. Protein product: CSVRPSARTEAFF.